This T cell receptor (beta chain) was recorded in a study of shared clonotypes between healthy human individuals. Broader study findings: Clonotypes shared by all four donors outscored non-shared clonotypes in generation probability. Clonotype sharing across a handful of donors was observed for about 5.2% of naive CD4 clonotypes.

For this clone: Its antigen is still unknown.

Trimming stripped 1 base from V and 7 bases from J, with 5 bases between. The CDR3 is 12 amino acids. Per germline, CDR1 SGHRS and CDR2 YFSETQ. Using immunoSEQ multiplex PCR, the repertoire was profiled, and TCRdb retains in-frame clones only, with some absent. The sample consists of approximately 340,000 clones, 74% of them appearing once. Sequenced sample: memory CD4+ T cells sorted from blood. Subset of the sample: CD45RA-negative fraction. This chain connects TRBV5-1 to TRBJ1-4; no clear D. The sequence was obtained from a man younger than 40 in good health. The CDR3 loop is CASSLTGEKLFF. The CDR3 DNA reads TGCGCCAGCAGCTTGACCGGTGAAAAACTGTTTTTT.